The clone carrying this T cell receptor (beta chain) showed up just once. Its specificity is not known. Treatment in this sample: over 15 received Ad26.COV2.S at low or high dose, single or two shots; 5 received placebo; per-sample allocation not given. Each sample was drawn 63 days after the first injection (of vaccine or placebo). An adult donor aged 18-55 years was enrolled in Boston. This entry belongs to a study of Ad26.COV2.S vaccination and SARS-CoV-2 variants. TCRdb keeps only in-frame clones here, not all; method: immunoSEQ multiplex PCR. The data hold hundreds of thousands of clones, with 85% to 90% observed a single time. Study-wide results and limits: TCR breadth and depth analyses may have underestimated total T cell responses.

The clonotype was recovered from a person aged 18-65 years who received the Ad26.COV2.S COVID-19 vaccine or a placebo. Sequences were derived from peripheral blood, sampled in a trial of Ad26.COV2.S vaccine versus placebo.

The CDR3 reads CASSPTGNSNQPQHF. CDR3 sequence (DNA): TGTGCCAGCAGCCCGACAGGGAATAGCAATCAGCCCCAGCATTTT. The J gene is TRBJ1-5, the V gene TRBV28; 7 nucleotides line up with TRBD1. Germline values: CDR1 MDHEN, CDR2 SYDVKM. After removal of 6 bases from V and 0 bases from J, the junction contained 5 bases not matched to a gene. The CDR3 has 15 residues.